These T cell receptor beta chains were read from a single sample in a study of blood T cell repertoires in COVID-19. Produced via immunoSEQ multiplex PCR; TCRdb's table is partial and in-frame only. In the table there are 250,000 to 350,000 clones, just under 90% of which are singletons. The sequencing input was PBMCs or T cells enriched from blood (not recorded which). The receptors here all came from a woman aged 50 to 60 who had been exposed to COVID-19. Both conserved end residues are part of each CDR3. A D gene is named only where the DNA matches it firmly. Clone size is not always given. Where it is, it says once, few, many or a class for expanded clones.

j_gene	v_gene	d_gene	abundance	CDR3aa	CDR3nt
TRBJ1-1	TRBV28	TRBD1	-	CASSFRTGVWSEAFF	TGTGCCAGCAGTTTTCGGACAGGGGTTTGGTCTGAAGCTTTCTTT
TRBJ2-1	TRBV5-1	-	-	CASSLDSRYNEQFF	TGCGCCAGCAGCTTGGATTCTCGGTACAATGAGCAGTTCTTC
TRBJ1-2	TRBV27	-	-	CASSTDPGDYGYTF	TGTGCCAGCTCGACTGACCCGGGGGACTATGGCTACACCTTC
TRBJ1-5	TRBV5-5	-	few	CASSLGSGNQPQHF	TGTGCCAGCAGCTTGGGGTCAGGGAATCAGCCCCAGCATTTT
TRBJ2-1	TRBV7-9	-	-	CASSLTPITSSYNEQFF	TGTGCCAGCAGCTTAACCCCCATCACAAGCTCCTACAATGAGCAGTTCTTC
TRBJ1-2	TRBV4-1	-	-	CASSRDTVGLLNYGYTF	TGCGCCAGCAGCCGCGACACGGTAGGACTTCTAAACTATGGCTACACCTTC
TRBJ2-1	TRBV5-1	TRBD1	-	CASSSPDRENIYDEQFF	TGCGCCAGCAGCTCACCGGACAGGGAAAATATATATGATGAGCAGTTCTTC
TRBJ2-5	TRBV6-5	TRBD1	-	CASRGTAQETQYF	TGTGCCAGCAGGGGGACAGCTCAAGAGACCCAGTACTTC
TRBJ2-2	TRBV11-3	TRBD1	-	CASSFGQDLNTGELFF	TGTGCCAGCAGCTTCGGACAGGATCTGAACACCGGGGAGCTGTTTTTT
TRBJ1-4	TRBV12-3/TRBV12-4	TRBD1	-	CASSSPGGKLFF	TGTGCCAGCAGTTCCCCAGGGGGTAAACTGTTTTTT
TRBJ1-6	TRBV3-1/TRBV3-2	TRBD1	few	CASSHETGGAESPLHF	TGTGCCAGCAGCCATGAAACAGGGGGCGCAGAGTCACCCCTCCACTTT
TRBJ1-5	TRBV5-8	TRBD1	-	CASSPGQGNNQPQHF	TGTGCCAGCAGCCCGGGACAGGGGAATAATCAGCCCCAGCATTTT
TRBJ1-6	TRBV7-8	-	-	CASSPGQNSPLHF	TGTGCCAGCAGCCCGGGACAAAATTCACCCCTCCACTTT
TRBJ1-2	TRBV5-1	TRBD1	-	CASSPGTANYGYTF	TGCGCCAGCAGCCCAGGGACAGCGAACTATGGCTACACCTTC
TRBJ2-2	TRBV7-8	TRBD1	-	CASSTDRGPTGELFF	TGTGCCAGCAGCACGGACAGGGGGCCAACCGGGGAGCTGTTTTTT
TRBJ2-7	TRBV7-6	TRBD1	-	CASSSGTGGYEQYF	TGTGCCAGCAGCTCAGGGACAGGGGGGTACGAGCAGTACTTC
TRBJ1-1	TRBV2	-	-	CASSQQGTTEAFF	TGTGCCAGCAGTCAACAGGGAACAACTGAAGCTTTCTTT
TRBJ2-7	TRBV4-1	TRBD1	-	CASSRIYRGTPDEQYF	TGCGCCAGCAGCCGAATTTACAGGGGGACCCCGGACGAGCAGTACTTC
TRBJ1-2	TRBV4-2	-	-	CASSQDPETNYGYTF	TGTGCCAGCAGCCAAGATCCCGAGACTAACTATGGCTACACCTTC
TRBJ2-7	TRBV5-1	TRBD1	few	CASSFWGQGEAYYEQYF	TGCGCCAGCAGCTTCTGGGGACAGGGGGAGGCGTACTACGAGCAGTACTTC
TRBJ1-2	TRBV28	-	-	CASSNGQYGYTF	TGTGCCAGCAGTAACGGTCAATATGGCTACACCTTC
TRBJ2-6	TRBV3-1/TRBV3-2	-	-	CASSQVPGTGANVLTF	TGTGCCAGCAGCCAAGTTCCGGGTACTGGGGCCAACGTCCTGACTTTC
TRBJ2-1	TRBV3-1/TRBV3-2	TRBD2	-	CASSQEASGVNEQFF	TGTGCCAGCAGCCAAGAGGCTAGCGGGGTAAATGAGCAGTTCTTC
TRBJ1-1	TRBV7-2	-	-	CASSPNRENTEAFF	TGTGCCAGCAGCCCGAACAGGGAGAACACTGAAGCTTTCTTT
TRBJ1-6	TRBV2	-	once	CASIRYNSPLHF	TGTGCCAGCATTCGCTATAATTCACCCCTCCACTTT
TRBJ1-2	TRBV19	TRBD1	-	CATRRTGGSGYTF	TGTGCCACCCGACGGACAGGGGGCTCTGGCTACACCTTC
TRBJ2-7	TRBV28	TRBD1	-	CASRPDRGLFYEQYF	TGTGCCAGCAGGCCCGACAGGGGGCTGTTCTACGAGCAGTACTTC
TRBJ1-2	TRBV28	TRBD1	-	CASSWGQINTF	TGTGCCAGCAGTTGGGGACAGATTAACACCTTC
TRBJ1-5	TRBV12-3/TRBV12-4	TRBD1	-	CASSPDRDQPQHF	TGTGCCAGCAGCCCGGACAGGGACCAGCCCCAGCATTTT
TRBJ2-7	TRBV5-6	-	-	CASSLHSSSYEQYF	TGTGCCAGCAGCTTACACAGCAGCTCCTACGAGCAGTACTTC
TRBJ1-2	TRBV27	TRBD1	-	CASSLSGQGPYGYTF	TGTGCCAGCAGTTTAAGTGGACAGGGGCCCTATGGCTACACCTTC
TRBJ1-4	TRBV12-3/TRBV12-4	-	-	CASSLVGGEKLFF	TGTGCCAGCAGTTTAGTGGGGGGTGAAAAACTGTTTTTT
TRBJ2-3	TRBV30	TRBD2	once	CAWSGLAYTDTQYF	TGTGCCTGGAGTGGACTAGCGTACACAGATACGCAGTATTTT
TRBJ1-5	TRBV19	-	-	CASSMLGGGQPQHF	TGTGCCAGTAGTATGTTGGGTGGCGGTCAGCCCCAGCATTTT
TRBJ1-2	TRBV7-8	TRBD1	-	CASSLGWRTGNGYTF	TGTGCCAGCAGCTTAGGGTGGAGGACAGGGAATGGCTACACCTTC
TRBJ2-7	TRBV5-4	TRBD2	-	CASSSLAGGQYEQYF	TGTGCCAGCAGCTCACTAGCGGGGGGCCAATACGAGCAGTACTTC
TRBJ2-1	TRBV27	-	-	CASSLVQAGEQFF	TGTGCCAGCAGTTTAGTACAGGCCGGTGAGCAGTTCTTC
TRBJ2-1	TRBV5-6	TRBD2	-	CASAGLAGSNEQFF	TGTGCCAGCGCCGGACTAGCGGGGTCCAATGAGCAGTTCTTC
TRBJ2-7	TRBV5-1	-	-	CASSLTPAGTYEQYF	TGCGCCAGCAGCTTGACCCCGGCAGGTACGTACGAGCAGTACTTC
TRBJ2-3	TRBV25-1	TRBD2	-	CASSEFSGGRGDTQYF	TGTGCCAGCAGTGAATTTAGCGGGGGGCGGGGAGATACGCAGTATTTT
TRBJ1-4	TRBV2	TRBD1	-	CASSPQPGQNGEKLFF	TGTGCCAGCAGCCCCCAACCGGGACAGAATGGTGAAAAACTGTTTTTT
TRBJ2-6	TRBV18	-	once	CASSPPTGSSGANVLTF	TGTGCCAGCTCACCACCGACTGGAAGCTCTGGGGCCAACGTCCTGACTTTC
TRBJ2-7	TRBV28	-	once	CASRETLGAGDYEQYF	TGTGCCAGCAGAGAAACCCTCGGGGCAGGGGACTACGAGCAGTACTTC
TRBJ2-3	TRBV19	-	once	CASRWQSSTDTQYF	TGTGCCAGTAGGTGGCAGTCTAGCACAGATACGCAGTATTTT
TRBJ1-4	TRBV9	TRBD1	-	CASSAGTVLNEKLFF	TGTGCCAGCAGCGCTGGGACAGTCCTCAATGAAAAACTGTTTTTT
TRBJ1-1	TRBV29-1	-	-	CSVGVVGEAFF	TGCAGCGTTGGAGTGGTCGGTGAAGCTTTCTTT
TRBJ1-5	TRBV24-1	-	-	CATSDLKRPGSNQPQHF	TGTGCCACCAGTGATTTGAAGCGACCGGGTTCCAATCAGCCCCAGCATTTT
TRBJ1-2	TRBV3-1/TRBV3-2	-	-	CASQGGSYGYTF	TGTGCCAGTCAAGGAGGTTCCTATGGCTACACCTTC
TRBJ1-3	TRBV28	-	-	CASSFRGSGNTIYF	TGTGCCAGCAGTTTCCGAGGCTCTGGAAACACCATATATTTT
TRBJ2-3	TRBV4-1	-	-	CASSQDWGLEADTQYF	TGCGCCAGCAGCCAAGATTGGGGGCTAGAGGCGGATACGCAGTATTTT
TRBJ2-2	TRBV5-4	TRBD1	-	CASSPPTGAGELFF	TGTGCCAGCAGCCCCCCGACAGGGGCCGGGGAGCTGTTTTTT
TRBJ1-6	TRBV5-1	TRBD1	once	CASSRGTGGDSPLHF	TGCGCCAGCAGCCGAGGGACAGGGGGCGATTCACCCCTCCACTTT
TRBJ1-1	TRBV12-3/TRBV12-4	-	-	CASSSGGLAEAFF	TGTGCCAGCAGCTCGGGGGGTTTGGCTGAAGCTTTCTTT
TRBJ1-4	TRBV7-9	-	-	CASVGAANEKLFF	TGTGCCAGCGTTGGGGCGGCTAATGAAAAACTGTTTTTT
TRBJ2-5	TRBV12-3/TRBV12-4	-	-	CASTPAETQYF	TGTGCCAGCACCCCTGCGGAGACCCAGTACTTC
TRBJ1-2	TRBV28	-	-	CASSFFSDGYTF	TGTGCCAGCAGTTTCTTTTCCGATGGCTACACCTTC
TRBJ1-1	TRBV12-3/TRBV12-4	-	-	CASSPGVNTEAFF	TGTGCCAGCAGCCCCGGAGTGAACACTGAAGCTTTCTTT
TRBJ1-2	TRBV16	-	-	CASSPPLSRNGYTF	TGTGCCAGCTCTCCGCCCCTCTCTAGGAATGGCTACACCTTC
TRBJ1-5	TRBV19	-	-	CASSIDRSQPQHF	TGTGCCAGTAGTATAGATAGGAGTCAGCCCCAGCATTTT